This paragraph reports one T cell receptor (beta chain). The data were taken from a study of cytomegalovirus exposure and HLA in healthy donors. This CDR3 spans 10 amino acids. V lost 4 bases and J 11 bases, leaving 9 bases between the germline ends. Germline V CDR1 and CDR2: SQVTM, ANQGSEA. The PCR made use of 60 Vbeta and 13 Jbeta primers. Only in-frame clones appear in the TCRdb table, and some are missing; sequencing was by immunoSEQ multiplex PCR. The sample comprises about 150,000 clones, roughly 80% of which are singletons, and 1% to 1.5% rests with the top ten. The sample was PBMCs. The chain joins TRBV29-1 to TRBJ2-1; possibly TRBD2 for D (5 bases). This TCR was sampled from a man aged 50 or older in good health and CMV-seropositive. CDR3 loop: CSVVRTQQFF. CDR3 bases: TGCAGCGTTGTCAGGACTCAGCAGTTCTTC.